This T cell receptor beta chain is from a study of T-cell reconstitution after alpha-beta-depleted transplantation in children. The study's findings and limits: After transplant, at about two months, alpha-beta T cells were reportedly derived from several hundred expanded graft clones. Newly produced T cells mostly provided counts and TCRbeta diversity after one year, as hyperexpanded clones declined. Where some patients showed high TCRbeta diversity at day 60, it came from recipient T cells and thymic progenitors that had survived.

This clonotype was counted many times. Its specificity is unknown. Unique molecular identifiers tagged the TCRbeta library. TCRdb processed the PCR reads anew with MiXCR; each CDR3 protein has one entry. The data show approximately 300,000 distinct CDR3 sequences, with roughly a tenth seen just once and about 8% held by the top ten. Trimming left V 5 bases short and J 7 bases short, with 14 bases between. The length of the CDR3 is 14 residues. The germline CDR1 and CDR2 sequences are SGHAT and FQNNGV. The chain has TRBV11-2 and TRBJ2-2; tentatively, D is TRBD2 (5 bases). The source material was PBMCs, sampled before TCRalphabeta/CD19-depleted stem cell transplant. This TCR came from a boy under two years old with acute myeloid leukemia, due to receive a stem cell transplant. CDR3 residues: CASSPLNGGGELFF. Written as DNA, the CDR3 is TGTGCCAGCAGCCCGTTGAATGGAGGCGGGGAGCTGTTTTTT.